The clone carrying this T cell receptor beta chain appeared a few times. The antigen is unknown. The sample originates from a study of T cell repertoires in cytomegalovirus infection. For the study at large: The public TCR beta signatures pointed to both CMV infection and matching HLA type.

General study points: Identification of carriers of CMV plus the relevant HLA was performed using cumulative public TCR beta family frequency. The ex vivo response was dominated by HLA-C-restricted CMV-specific TCR beta clonotypes.

Via MiXCR, TCRdb re-called the reads, giving one row per CDR3 protein. The profile shows 160,000 or so distinct CDR3 sequences, about 15% of them singletons. Germline-derived CDR1 and CDR2 are SGHAT and FQNNGV. J was trimmed by 3 bases and V by 4 bases; bases with no gene match: 8. The CDR3 has 16 residues. The sample comprised CD8+ T cells from PBMCs. This receptor was identified in a human donor in good health (CMV status not recorded). Some clones in this sample may be carry-over from other donors' samples. The chain has TRBV11-2 and TRBJ2-1, with 8 bases identical to TRBD1. CDR3 sequence reads: CASSYTSGTGYNEQFF. CDR3 DNA sequence: TGTGCCAGCAGCTATACTTCCGGGACAGGCTACAATGAGCAGTTCTTC.